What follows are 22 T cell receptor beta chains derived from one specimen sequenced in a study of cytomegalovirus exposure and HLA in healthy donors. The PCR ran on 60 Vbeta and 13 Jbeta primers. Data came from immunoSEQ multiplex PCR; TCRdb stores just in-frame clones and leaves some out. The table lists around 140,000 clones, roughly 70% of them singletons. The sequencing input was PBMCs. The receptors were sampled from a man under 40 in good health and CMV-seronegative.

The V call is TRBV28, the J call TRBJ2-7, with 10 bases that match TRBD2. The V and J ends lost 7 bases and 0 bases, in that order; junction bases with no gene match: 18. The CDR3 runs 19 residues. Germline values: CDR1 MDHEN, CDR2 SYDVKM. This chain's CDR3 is CASIAGGALAGASSYEQYF. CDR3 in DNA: TGTGCCAGCATCGCCGGAGGGGCCCTAGCGGGGGCCAGCTCCTACGAGCAGTACTTC.

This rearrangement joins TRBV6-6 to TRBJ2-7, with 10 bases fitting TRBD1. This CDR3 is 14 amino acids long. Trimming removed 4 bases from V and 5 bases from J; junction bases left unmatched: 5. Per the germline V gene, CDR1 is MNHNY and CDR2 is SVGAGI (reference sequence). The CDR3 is CASSLGTGVDEQYF. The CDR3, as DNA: TGTGCCAGCAGTTTGGGGACAGGGGTCGACGAGCAGTACTTC.

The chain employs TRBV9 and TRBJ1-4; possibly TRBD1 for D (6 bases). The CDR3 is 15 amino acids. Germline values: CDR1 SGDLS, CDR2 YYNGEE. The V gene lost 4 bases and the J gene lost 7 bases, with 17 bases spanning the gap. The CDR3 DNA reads TGTGCCAGCAGCTTTGCAGGGGACAAGGGTGAAAAACTGTTTTTT. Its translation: CASSFAGDKGEKLFF.

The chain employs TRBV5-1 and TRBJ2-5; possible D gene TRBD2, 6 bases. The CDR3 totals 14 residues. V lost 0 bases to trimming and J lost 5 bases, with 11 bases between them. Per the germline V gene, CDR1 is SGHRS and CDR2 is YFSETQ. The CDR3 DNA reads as TGCGCCAGCAGCTTGGGCCGCCGGGAGGAGACCCAGTACTTC. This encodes CASSLGRREETQYF.

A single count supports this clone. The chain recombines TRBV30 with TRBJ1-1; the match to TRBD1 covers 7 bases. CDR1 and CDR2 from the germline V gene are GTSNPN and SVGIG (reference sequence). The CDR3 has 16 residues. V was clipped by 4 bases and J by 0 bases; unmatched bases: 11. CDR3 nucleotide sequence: TGTGCCTGGAATCTTTATGGGACAGACCTGAACACTGAAGCTTTCTTT. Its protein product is CAWNLYGTDLNTEAFF. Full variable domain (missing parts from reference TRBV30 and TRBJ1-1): SQTIHQWPATLVQPVGSPLSLECTVEGTSNPNLYWYRQAAGRGLQLLFYSVGIGQISSEVPQNLSASRPQDRQFILSSKKLLLSDSGFYLCAWNLYGTDLNTEAFFGQGTRLTVV.

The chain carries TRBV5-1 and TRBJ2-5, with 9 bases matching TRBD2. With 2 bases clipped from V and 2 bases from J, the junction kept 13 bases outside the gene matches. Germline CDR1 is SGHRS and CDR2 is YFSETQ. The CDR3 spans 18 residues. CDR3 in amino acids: CASSLGLRGGGRQETQYF. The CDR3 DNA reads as TGCGCCAGCAGCTTAGGTCTGCGGGGGGGCGGGCGACAAGAGACCCAGTACTTC.

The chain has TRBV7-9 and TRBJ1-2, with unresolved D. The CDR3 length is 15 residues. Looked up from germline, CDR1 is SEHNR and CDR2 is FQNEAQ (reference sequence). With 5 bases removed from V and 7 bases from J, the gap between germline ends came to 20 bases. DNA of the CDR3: TGTGCCAGCAGCCAGGAGGACCGGGCCGTCGGTGGCTACACCTTC. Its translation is CASSQEDRAVGGYTF.

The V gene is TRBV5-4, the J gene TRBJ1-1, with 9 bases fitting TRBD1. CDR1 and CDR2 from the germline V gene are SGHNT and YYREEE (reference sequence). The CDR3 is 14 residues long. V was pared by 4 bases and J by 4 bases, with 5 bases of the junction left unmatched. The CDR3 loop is CASSRDRAGTEAFF. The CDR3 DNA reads TGTGCCAGCAGCCGGGACAGGGCGGGCACTGAAGCTTTCTTT.

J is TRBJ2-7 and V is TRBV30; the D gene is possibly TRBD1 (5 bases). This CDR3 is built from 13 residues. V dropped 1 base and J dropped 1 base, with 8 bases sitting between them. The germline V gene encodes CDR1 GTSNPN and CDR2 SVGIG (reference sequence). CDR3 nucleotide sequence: TGTGCCTGGAGTGGTGACAGTTCCTACGAGCAGTACTTC. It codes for CAWSGDSSYEQYF. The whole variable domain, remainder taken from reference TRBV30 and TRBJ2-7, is SQTIHQWPATLVQPVGSPLSLECTVEGTSNPNLYWYRQAAGRGLQLLFYSVGIGQISSEVPQNLSASRPQDRQFILSSKKLLLSDSGFYLCAWSGDSSYEQYFGPGTRLTVT.

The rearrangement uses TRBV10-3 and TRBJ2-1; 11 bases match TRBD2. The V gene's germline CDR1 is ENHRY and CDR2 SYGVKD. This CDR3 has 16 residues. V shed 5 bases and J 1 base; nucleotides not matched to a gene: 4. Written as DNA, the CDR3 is TGTGCCATCAGTCCGACTAGCGGGAAATCCTACAATGAGCAGTTCTTC. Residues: CAISPTSGKSYNEQFF.

CDR3 nucleotides: TGTGCCAGCAGTCACACAGGGGGCGAAGGGCAGCCCCAGCATTTT. Amino acid sequence: CASSHTGGEGQPQHF. The chain links TRBV2 to TRBJ1-5; 9 bases match TRBD1. This CDR3 spans 15 amino acids. J was trimmed by 7 bases and V by 5 bases; bases with no gene match: 9. CDR1 is SNHLY and CDR2 is FYNNEI in the germline V gene.

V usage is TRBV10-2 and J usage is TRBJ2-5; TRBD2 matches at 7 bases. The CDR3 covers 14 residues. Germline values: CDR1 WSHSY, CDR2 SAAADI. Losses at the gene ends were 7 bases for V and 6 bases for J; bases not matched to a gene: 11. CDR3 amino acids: CASTEDAGVKTQYF. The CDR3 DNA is TGCGCCAGCACCGAGGATGCGGGAGTGAAGACCCAGTACTTC.

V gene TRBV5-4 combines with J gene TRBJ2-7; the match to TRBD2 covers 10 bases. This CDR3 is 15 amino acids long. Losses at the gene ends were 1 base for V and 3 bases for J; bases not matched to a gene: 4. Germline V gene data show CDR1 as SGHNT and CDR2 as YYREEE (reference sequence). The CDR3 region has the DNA TGTGCCAGCAGCTTGAGGCTAGCGGGAGACTACGAGCAGTACTTC. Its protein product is CASSLRLAGDYEQYF.

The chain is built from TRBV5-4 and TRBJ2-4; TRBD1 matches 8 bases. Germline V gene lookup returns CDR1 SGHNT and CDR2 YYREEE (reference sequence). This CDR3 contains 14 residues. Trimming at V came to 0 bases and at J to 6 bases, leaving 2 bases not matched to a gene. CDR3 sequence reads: CASSLGGTGNIQYF. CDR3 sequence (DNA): TGTGCCAGCAGCTTGGGGGGGACAGGAAACATTCAGTACTTC.

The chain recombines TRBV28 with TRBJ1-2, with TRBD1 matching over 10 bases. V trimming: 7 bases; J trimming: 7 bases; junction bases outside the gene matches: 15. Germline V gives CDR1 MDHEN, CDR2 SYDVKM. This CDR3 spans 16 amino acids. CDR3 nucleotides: TGTGCCAGCAATAAGGGGACGACAGGGGGCGCAAGTGGCTACACCTTC. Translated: CASNKGTTGGASGYTF.

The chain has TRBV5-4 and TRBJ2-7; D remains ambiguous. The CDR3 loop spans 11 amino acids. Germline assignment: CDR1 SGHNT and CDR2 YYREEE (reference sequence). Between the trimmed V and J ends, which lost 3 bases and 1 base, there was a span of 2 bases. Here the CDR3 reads CASSSSYEQYF. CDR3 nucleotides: TGTGCCAGCAGCTCATCCTACGAGCAGTACTTC.

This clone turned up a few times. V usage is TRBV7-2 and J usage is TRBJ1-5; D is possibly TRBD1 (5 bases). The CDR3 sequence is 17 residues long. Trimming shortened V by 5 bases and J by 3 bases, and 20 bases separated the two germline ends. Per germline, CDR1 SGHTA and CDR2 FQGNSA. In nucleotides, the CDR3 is TGTGCCAGCAGCCCGCCCGGCGGGGACCCGTTCAATCAGCCCCAGCATTTT. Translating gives CASSPPGGDPFNQPQHF.

The CDR3 loop is CASSYRVNTEAFF. DNA of the CDR3: TGCGCCAGCAGCTACAGGGTGAACACTGAAGCTTTCTTT. The genes are TRBV5-1 and TRBJ1-1; the D gene is possibly TRBD1 (6 bases). The CDR3 length is 13 residues. Deletions cut 3 bases from V and 0 bases from J, with 6 bases between. Germline lookup yields CDR1 SGHRS and CDR2 YFSETQ.

The CDR3 bases are TGTGCCAGTAGTCTCTACAGGGGCGGTGACTATGGCTACACCTTC. As protein: CASSLYRGGDYGYTF. V is TRBV19 and J is TRBJ1-2; TRBD1 matches at 7 bases. V was pared by 5 bases and J by 3 bases, with 9 bases of the junction left unmatched. CDR1 LNHDA and CDR2 SQIVND come from the germline V gene (reference sequence). This CDR3 is 15 amino acids long.

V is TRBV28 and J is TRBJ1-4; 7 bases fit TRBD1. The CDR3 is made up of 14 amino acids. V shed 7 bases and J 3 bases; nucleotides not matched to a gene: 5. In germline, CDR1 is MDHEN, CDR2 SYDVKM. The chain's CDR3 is CASNTGTANEKLFF. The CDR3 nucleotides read TGTGCCAGCAATACCGGGACAGCTAATGAAAAACTGTTTTTT.

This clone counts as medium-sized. The CDR3 loop reads CASSISRGKDTEAFF. CDR3 in DNA: TGTGCCAGCAGTATCTCCAGGGGGAAGGACACTGAAGCTTTCTTT. The chain employs TRBV6-5 and TRBJ1-1; 7 bases match TRBD1. Losses at the gene ends were 5 bases for V and 3 bases for J; bases not matched to a gene: 9. CDR1 MNHEY and CDR2 SVGAGI come from the germline V gene. There are 15 residues in the CDR3.

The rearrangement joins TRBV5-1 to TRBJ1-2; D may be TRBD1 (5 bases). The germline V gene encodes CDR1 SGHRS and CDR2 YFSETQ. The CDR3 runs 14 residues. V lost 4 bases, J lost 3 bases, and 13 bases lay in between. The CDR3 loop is CASSPGYGDYGYTF. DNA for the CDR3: TGCGCCAGCAGCCCAGGGTATGGGGACTATGGCTACACCTTC.